Here is one TCR beta chain with its context. This sample is drawn from a study of T-cell memory formation after mild COVID-19. TCRdb reprocessed the 5' RACE reads via MiXCR and lists one record per CDR3 protein. In the table there are fewer than 250,000 distinct CDR3 sequences, 27% of which are singletons. The germline gives CDR1 DFQATT, CDR2 SNEGSKA (reference sequence). This CDR3 spans 11 amino acids. Trimming took 0 bases from V and 5 from J, leaving 4 bases between them. The receptor's source is an adult woman who had mild COVID-19 (a few samples of this study predate the infection). Cell type and time point are not known. The material sequenced was PBMCs or a T cell subset sorted from them (not recorded which). The chain carries TRBV20-1 and TRBJ1-2; D is unclear. The CDR3 is CSARDPYGYTF. DNA for the CDR3: TGCAGTGCTAGAGATCCTTATGGCTACACCTTC.